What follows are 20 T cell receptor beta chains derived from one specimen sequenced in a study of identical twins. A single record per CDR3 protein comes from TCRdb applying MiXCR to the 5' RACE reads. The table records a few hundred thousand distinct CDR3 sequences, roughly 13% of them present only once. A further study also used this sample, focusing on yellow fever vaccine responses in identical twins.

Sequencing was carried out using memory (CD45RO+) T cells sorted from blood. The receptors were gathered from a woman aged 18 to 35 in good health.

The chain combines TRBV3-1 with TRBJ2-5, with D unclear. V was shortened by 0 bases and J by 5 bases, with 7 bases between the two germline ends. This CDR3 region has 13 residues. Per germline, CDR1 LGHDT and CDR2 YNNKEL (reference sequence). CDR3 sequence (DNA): TGTGCCAGCAGCCAAGACAGGTTGGAGACCCAGTACTTC. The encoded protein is CASSQDRLETQYF.

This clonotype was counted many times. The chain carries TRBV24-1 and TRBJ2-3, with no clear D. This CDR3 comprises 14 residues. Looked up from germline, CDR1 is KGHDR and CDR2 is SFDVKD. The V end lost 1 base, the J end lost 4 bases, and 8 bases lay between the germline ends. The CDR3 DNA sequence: TGTGCCACCAGTGATTTTAGAGGAGCAGATACGCAGTATTTT. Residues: CATSDFRGADTQYF.

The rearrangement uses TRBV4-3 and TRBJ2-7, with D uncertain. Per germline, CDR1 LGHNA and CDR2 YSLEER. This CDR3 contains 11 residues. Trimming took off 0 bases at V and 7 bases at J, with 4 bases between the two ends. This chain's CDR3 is CASSQDMEQYF. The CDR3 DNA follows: TGCGCCAGCAGCCAAGACATGGAGCAGTACTTC.

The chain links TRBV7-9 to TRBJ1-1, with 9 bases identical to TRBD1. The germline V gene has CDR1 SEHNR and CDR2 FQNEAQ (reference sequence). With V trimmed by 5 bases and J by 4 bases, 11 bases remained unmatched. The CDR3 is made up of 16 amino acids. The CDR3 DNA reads TGTGCCAGCAGCCCTGGGACAGGGCATGTTTTCACTGAAGCTTTCTTT. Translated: CASSPGTGHVFTEAFF.

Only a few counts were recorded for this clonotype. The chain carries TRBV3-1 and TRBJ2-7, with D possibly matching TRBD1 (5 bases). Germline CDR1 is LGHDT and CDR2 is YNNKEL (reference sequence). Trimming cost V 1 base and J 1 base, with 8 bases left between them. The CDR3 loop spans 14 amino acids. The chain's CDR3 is CASSQADSSYEQYF. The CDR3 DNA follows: TGTGCCAGCAGCCAAGCCGACAGTTCCTACGAGCAGTACTTC.

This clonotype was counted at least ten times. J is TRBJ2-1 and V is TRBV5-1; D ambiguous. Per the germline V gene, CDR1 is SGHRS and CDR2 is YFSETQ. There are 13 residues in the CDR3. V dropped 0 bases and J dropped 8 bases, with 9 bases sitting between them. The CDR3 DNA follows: TGCGCCAGCAGCTTGGATGGGTTGTATGAGCAGTTCTTC. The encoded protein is CASSLDGLYEQFF.

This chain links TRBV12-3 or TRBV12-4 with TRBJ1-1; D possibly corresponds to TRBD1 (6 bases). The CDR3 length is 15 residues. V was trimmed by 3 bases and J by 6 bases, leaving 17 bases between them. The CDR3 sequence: CASSFVTGARAEAFF. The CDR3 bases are TGTGCCAGCAGTTTTGTGACAGGCGCCCGCGCTGAAGCTTTCTTT.

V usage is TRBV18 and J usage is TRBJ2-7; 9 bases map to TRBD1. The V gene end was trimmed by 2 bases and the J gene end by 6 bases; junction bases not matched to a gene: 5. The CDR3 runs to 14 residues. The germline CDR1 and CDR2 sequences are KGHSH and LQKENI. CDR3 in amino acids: CASSPRTTGGEQYF. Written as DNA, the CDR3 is TGTGCCAGCTCACCAAGGACGACAGGGGGCGAGCAGTACTTC.

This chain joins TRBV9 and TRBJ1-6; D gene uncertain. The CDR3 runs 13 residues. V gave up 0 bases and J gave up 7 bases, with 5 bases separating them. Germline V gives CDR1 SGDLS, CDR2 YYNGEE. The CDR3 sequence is CASSVVGNSPLHF. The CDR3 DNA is TGTGCCAGCAGCGTAGTAGGAAATTCACCCCTCCACTTT. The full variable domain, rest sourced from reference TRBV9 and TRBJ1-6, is DSGVTQTPKHLITATGQRVTLRCSPRSGDLSVYWYQQSLDQGLQFLIQYYNGEERAKGNILERFSAQQFPDLHSELNLSSLELGDSALYFCASSVVGNSPLHFGNGTRLTVT.

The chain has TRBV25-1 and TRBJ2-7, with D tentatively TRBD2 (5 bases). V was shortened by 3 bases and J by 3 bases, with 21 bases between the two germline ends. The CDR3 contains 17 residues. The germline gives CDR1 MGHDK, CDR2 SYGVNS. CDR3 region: CASSDLEMKAELYEQYF. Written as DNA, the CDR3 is TGTGCCAGCAGTGATTTGGAGATGAAAGCGGAACTCTACGAGCAGTACTTC.

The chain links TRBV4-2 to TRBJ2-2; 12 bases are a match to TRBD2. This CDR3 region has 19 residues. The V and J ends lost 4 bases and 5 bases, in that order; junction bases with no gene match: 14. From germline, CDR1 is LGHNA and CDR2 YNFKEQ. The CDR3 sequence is CASSPTLAGGSIGTGELFF. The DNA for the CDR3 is TGTGCCAGCAGCCCCACTCTAGCGGGAGGGTCTATTGGGACCGGGGAGCTGTTTTTT.

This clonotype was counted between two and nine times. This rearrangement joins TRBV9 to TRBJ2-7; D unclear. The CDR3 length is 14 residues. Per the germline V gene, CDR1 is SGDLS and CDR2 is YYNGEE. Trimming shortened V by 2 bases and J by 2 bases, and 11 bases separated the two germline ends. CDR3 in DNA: TGTGCCAGCAGCGTGGGGAATGACCCCTACGAGCAGTACTTC. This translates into CASSVGNDPYEQYF.

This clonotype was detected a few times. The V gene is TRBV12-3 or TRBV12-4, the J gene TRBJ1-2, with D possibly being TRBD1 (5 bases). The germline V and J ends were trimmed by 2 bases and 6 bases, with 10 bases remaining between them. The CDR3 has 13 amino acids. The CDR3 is CASSLPRDHGYTF. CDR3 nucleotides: TGTGCCAGCAGTTTACCCAGGGACCATGGCTACACCTTC.

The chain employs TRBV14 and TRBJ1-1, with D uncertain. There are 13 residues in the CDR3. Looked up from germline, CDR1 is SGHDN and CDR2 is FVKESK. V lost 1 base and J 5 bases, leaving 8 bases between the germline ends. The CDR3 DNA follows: TGTGCCAGCAGCCAAGCTGTGGAGACTGAAGCTTTCTTT. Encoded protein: CASSQAVETEAFF. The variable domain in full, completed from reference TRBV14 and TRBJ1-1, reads EAGVTQFPSHSVIEKGQTVTLRCDPISGHDNLYWYRRVMGKEIKFLLHFVKESKQDESGMPNNRFLAERTGGTYSTLKVQPAELEDSGVYFCASSQAVETEAFFGQGTRLTVV.

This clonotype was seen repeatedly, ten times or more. This CDR3 is CASSPSVISRPDETQYF. CDR3 bases: TGTGCCAGCTCACCATCCGTCATCTCACGCCCCGACGAGACCCAGTACTTC. V usage is TRBV18 and J usage is TRBJ2-5; D gene uncertain. The CDR3 consists of 17 residues. Germline-derived CDR1 and CDR2 are KGHSH and LQKENI. Deletions cut 2 bases from V and 5 bases from J, with 21 bases between.

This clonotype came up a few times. The CDR3 sequence is CSVLPRGRGASGELFF. Written as DNA, the CDR3 is TGCAGCGTTTTACCGCGCGGCAGGGGCGCTTCCGGGGAGCTGTTTTTT. The J gene is TRBJ2-2, the V gene TRBV29-1; perhaps TRBD1 as D (6 bases). This CDR3 spans 16 amino acids. V was cut by 5 bases and J by 6 bases, with 22 bases left in between. Germline V gives CDR1 SQVTM, CDR2 ANQGSEA.

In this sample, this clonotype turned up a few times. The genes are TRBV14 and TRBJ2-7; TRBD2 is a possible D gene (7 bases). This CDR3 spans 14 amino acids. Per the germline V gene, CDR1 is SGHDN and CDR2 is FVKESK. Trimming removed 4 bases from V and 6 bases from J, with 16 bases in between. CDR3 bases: TGTGCCAGCAGCCTATTGGGGGCTAGCGGCGAGCAGTACTTC. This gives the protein CASSLLGASGEQYF.

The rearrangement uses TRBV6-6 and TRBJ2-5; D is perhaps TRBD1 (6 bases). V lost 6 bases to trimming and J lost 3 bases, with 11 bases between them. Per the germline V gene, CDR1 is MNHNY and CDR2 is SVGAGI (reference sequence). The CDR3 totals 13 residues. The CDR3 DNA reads TGTGCCAGCAGGATGACAGGAGAAGAGACCCAGTACTTC. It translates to CASRMTGEETQYF.

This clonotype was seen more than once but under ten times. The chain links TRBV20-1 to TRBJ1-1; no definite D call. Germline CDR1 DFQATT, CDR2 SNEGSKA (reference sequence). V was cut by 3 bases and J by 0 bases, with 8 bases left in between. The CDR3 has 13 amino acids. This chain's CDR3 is CSASARVNTEAFF. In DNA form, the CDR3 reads TGCAGTGCTAGCGCCAGAGTGAACACTGAAGCTTTCTTT.

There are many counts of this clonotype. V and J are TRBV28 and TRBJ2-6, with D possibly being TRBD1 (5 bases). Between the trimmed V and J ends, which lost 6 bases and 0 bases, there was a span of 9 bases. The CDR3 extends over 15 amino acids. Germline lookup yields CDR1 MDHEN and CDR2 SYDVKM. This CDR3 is CASRVQGSGANVLTF. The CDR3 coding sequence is TGTGCCAGCAGGGTTCAGGGCTCTGGGGCCAACGTCCTGACTTTC. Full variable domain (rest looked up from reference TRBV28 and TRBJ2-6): DVKVTQSSRYLVKRTGEKVFLECVQDMDHENMFWYRQDPGLGLRLIYFSYDVKMKEKGDIPEGYSVSREKKERFSLILESASTNQTSMYLCASRVQGSGANVLTFGAGSRLTVL.